These 5 T cell receptor beta chains came from one sample sequenced in a study of cytomegalovirus exposure and HLA in healthy donors. The data were produced by immunoSEQ multiplex PCR, yet TCRdb's version contains in-frame clones alone and is incomplete. The profile shows 89,000 or so clones, 80% to 95% of them singletons. The specimen sequenced was PBMCs. The origin of the receptors is a woman under 40 in good health and CMV-seropositive.

This sequence joins TRBV18 and TRBJ2-5; 9 nucleotides match TRBD2. Germline V gene data show CDR1 as KGHSH and CDR2 as LQKENI. This CDR3 is built from 15 residues. The J segment lost 5 bases and the V segment lost 2 bases, leaving 6 bases of the junction unmatched. DNA of the CDR3: TGTGCCAGCTCACCAATAGCGGGAGTACTGGAGACCCAGTACTTC. Amino acid sequence: CASSPIAGVLETQYF. The full variable domain, rest sourced from reference TRBV18 and TRBJ2-5, is NAGVMQNPRHLVRRRGQEARLRCSPMKGHSHVYWYRQLPEEGLKFMVYLQKENIIDESGMPKERFSAEFPKEGPSILRIQQVVRGDSAAYFCASSPIAGVLETQYFGPGTRLLVL.

As concerns this clone: This sample includes further DNA sequences coding for the same CDR3. The chain has TRBV5-1 and TRBJ2-7; unclear D gene. Germline CDR1 is SGHRS and CDR2 is YFSETQ. The CDR3 totals 11 residues. Trimming shortened V by 5 bases and J by 2 bases, and 5 bases separated the two germline ends. The CDR3 loop reads CASSSAYEQYF. DNA for the CDR3: TGCGCCAGCAGTTCAGCCTACGAGCAGTACTTC.

The CDR3 loop is CASSLAKQAGVDTGELFF. In DNA form, the CDR3 reads TGTGCCAGCAGCTTAGCCAAACAAGCGGGAGTAGATACCGGGGAGCTGTTTTTT. The rearrangement joins TRBV11-2 to TRBJ2-2, with 8 nucleotides matching TRBD2. The length of the CDR3 is 18 residues. From germline, CDR1 is SGHAT and CDR2 FQNNGV. The trim removed 1 base at V and 5 bases at J, leaving 12 bases unmatched.

The genes are TRBV28 and TRBJ1-5, with TRBD1 as a possible D gene (5 bases). Trimming removed 3 bases from V and 1 base from J, with 13 bases in between. The germline gives CDR1 MDHEN, CDR2 SYDVKM. The CDR3 extends over 16 amino acids. CDR3 region: CASSLGGIISNQPQHF. DNA of the CDR3: TGTGCCAGCAGTTTGGGGGGGATCATCAGCAATCAGCCCCAGCATTTT. The full variable domain, with the rest looked up from reference TRBV28 and TRBJ1-5, is DVKVTQSSRYLVKRTGEKVFLECVQDMDHENMFWYRQDPGLGLRLIYFSYDVKMKEKGDIPEGYSVSREKKERFSLILESASTNQTSMYLCASSLGGIISNQPQHFGDGTRLSIL.

For the CDR3, the DNA is TGTGCCTGGAGTGCCCTAGAGGAGCGGGAGGGTTATGAGCAGTTCTTC. This gives the protein CAWSALEEREGYEQFF. This chain joins TRBV30 and TRBJ2-1, with 10 bases that match TRBD2. The CDR3 contains 16 residues. V lost 1 base and J lost 8; bases outside the gene matches: 11. Germline values: CDR1 GTSNPN, CDR2 SVGIG (reference sequence).